This TCR beta chain comes out of a study of cytomegalovirus exposure and HLA in healthy donors. With respect to this clone: Its specificity is unknown.

Donors likely had unrecorded immune exposures despite being nominally healthy when sampled. Broader study findings: For most TCR beta V segments, an earlier analysis put the productive rate at about 90% or about 30% of the time. Most subjects had HLA-A and HLA-B alleles reportedly predicted accurately by TCR beta sequences. As a later analysis revealed, the rate of TCR association differed by HLA locus, with DRB1 most and HLA-C fewest.

Primers for the PCR totalled 60 Vbeta and 13 Jbeta. TCRdb keeps only in-frame clones here, not all; method: immunoSEQ multiplex PCR. The sample holds 200,000 to 250,000 clones. This clonotype originated in a girl aged 2-10 years in good health and CMV-seropositive. Sequenced input: PBMCs.

The CDR3 nucleotides read TGTGCCAGCAGTCGCGGACTAGCGGGAGTGGGCGGGGAGCTGTTTTTT. Its translation is CASSRGLAGVGGELFF. This sequence joins TRBV5-4 and TRBJ2-2; 13 nucleotides agree with TRBD2. Per the germline V gene, CDR1 is SGHNT and CDR2 is YYREEE (reference sequence). The CDR3 runs to 16 residues. Trimming cost V 5 bases and J 7 bases; bases outside gene matches: 8. The variable domain in full, with the rest retrieved from reference TRBV5-4 and TRBJ2-2, is ETGVTQSPTHLIKTRGQQVTLRCSSQSGHNTVSWYQQALGQGPQFIFQYYREEENGRGNFPPRFSGLQFPNYSSELNVNALELDDSALYLCASSRGLAGVGGELFFGEGSRLTVL.